Presented here are 30 T cell receptor beta chains from one specimen sequenced in a study of blood T cell repertoires in COVID-19 (dated by TCRdb to 2019 to 2021). Library preparation employed the immunoSEQ multiplex PCR assay. Drawn from immuneACCESS, this table holds only the in-frame rearrangements with V and J called that TCRdb kept. Clones are partly lost; checked studies trace under half to an unresolved V gene and leave the rest unexplained. The sample table contains 100,000 to 150,000 clones; only one count was recorded for over 60% of them. Jointly, the top ten make up under 45% of the sample. Sequencing input: peripheral blood. The source of these receptors is a man aged 35-49 years with active or convalescent COVID-19.

This sequence joins TRBV7-5 and TRBJ2-5; no DNA check was done on the table's D call, TRBD2. TRBV7-5 is a pseudogene. CDR3 length: 18 amino acids. This CDR3 reads CVRSRPLPPSGGKETQYF. As DNA, the CDR3 is TGTGTCAGAAGCCGCCCCCTCCCCCCCAGCGGGGGGAAAGAGACCCAGTACTTC.

The gene calls are TRBV7-2 and TRBJ1-5, with D possibly being TRBD1 (5 bases). Trimming stripped 5 bases from V and 4 bases from J, with 15 bases between. The CDR3 consists of 15 residues. Germline CDR1 and CDR2: SGHTA and FQGNSA. Here the CDR3 reads CASSPSVGVNQPQHF. Written as DNA, the CDR3 is TGTGCCAGCAGCCCTAGCGTGGGGGTAAATCAGCCCCAGCATTTT.

The chain couples TRBV6-1 to TRBJ1-5, with unresolved D. The V gene's germline CDR1 is MNHNS and CDR2 SASEGT. The CDR3 runs 13 residues. The V gene lost 2 bases and the J gene lost 4 bases, with 6 bases spanning the gap. CDR3 DNA: TGTGCCAGCAGTGAAACCAGGAATCAGCCCCAGCATTTT. Its protein is CASSETRNQPQHF.

The chain employs TRBV5-4 and TRBJ1-4; D gene uncertain. CDR1 and CDR2 (germline): SGHNT, YYREEE (reference sequence). Between the trimmed V and J ends, which lost 0 bases and 0 bases, there was a span of 3 bases. This CDR3 is 14 amino acids long. The CDR3 here is CASSLASTNEKLFF. CDR3 coding DNA: TGTGCCAGCAGCTTGGCCTCAACTAATGAAAAACTGTTTTTT.

V gene TRBV10-3 combines with J gene TRBJ2-1; 14 positions agree with TRBD2. Germline V CDR1 and CDR2: ENHRY, SYGVKD. V trimming: 7 bases; J trimming: 1 base; junction bases outside the gene matches: 9. This CDR3 is built from 18 residues. CDR3 nucleotides: TGTGCCATCACACCGGGACTAGCGGGAGAAGGATCCTACAATGAGCAGTTCTTC. Its translation is CAITPGLAGEGSYNEQFF.

This clone was detected once. The chain couples TRBV3-1 (or the pseudogene TRBV3-2) to TRBJ2-3, with 8 nucleotides matching TRBD2. The CDR3 has 15 residues. With V trimmed by 5 bases and J by 2 bases, 6 bases remained unmatched. Germline assignment: CDR1 LGHDT and CDR2 YNNKEL (reference sequence). The CDR3 region has the DNA TGTGCCAGCAGCTACGGGGGGGGATACACAGATACGCAGTATTTT. Translation gives CASSYGGGYTDTQYF.

Ten or more counts support this clone. The chain joins TRBV9 to TRBJ2-5, with D maybe TRBD2 (6 bases). This CDR3 has 19 amino acids. V was cut by 1 base and J by 1 base, with 23 bases left in between. Germline values: CDR1 SGDLS, CDR2 YYNGEE. The CDR3 region is CASSVSIGGHGGPQETQYF. DNA for the CDR3: TGTGCCAGCAGCGTATCCATCGGTGGCCACGGGGGACCCCAAGAGACCCAGTACTTC.

This CDR3 is CAIRHSAGGSDTQYF. The DNA for the CDR3 is TGTGCCATCAGACACTCAGCGGGGGGTTCGGATACGCAGTATTTT. The V and J genes are TRBV10-3 and TRBJ2-3, with 9 positions matching TRBD2. V lost 6 bases and J lost 6; bases outside the gene matches: 10. The CDR3 contains 15 residues. CDR1 is ENHRY, CDR2 SYGVKD, per germline.

The CDR3 protein is CAITAATSGRNEQFF. The CDR3 region has the DNA TGTGCCATCACGGCTGCGACTAGCGGGAGAAATGAGCAGTTCTTC. V gene TRBV10-3 combines with J gene TRBJ2-1; 12 bases are shared with TRBD2. Germline V gene data show CDR1 as ENHRY and CDR2 as SYGVKD. The V and J ends lost 7 bases and 7 bases, in that order; junction bases with no gene match: 8. This CDR3 contains 15 residues.

In its sample, this clone was seen once. The rearrangement joins TRBV18 to TRBJ2-1, with 9 bases aligning to TRBD2. The CDR3 spans 15 residues. V shed 0 bases, J shed 8 bases, and the junction held 5 bases outside the gene matches. Germline V lookup: CDR1 KGHSH, CDR2 LQKENI. The CDR3 DNA reads as TGTGCCAGCTCACCACCGACTAGCGGACCTCATGAGCAGTTCTTC. It translates to CASSPPTSGPHEQFF.

This chain links TRBV11-2 with TRBJ2-3; TRBD2 agrees at 8 bases. The germline V gene encodes CDR1 SGHAT and CDR2 FQNNGV. Trimming removed 6 bases from V and 4 bases from J; junction bases left unmatched: 9. The CDR3 covers 15 residues. The CDR3, as DNA: TGTGCCAGCAGGAACCAGCTAGCGGGTGCAGATACGCAGTATTTT. Amino acid sequence: CASRNQLAGADTQYF.

The chain is built from TRBV11-2 and TRBJ1-4; TRBD1 agrees at 9 bases. CDR1 and CDR2 from the germline V gene are SGHAT and FQNNGV. The CDR3 extends over 15 amino acids. Unmatched junction bases numbered 5, after V lost 4 bases and J lost 5 bases. The CDR3 DNA follows: TGTGCCAGCAGCTCGGGGACAGGGAGGAATGAAAAACTGTTTTTT. Translating it yields CASSSGTGRNEKLFF.

This chain connects TRBV7-9 to TRBJ2-1, with 8 bases identical to TRBD2. Germline V gene sequence: CDR1 SEHNR, CDR2 FQNEAQ (reference sequence). V gave up 5 bases and J gave up 10 bases; unmatched junction bases: 13. This CDR3 has 15 residues. CDR3: CASSPGTSGLEEQFF. In DNA form, the CDR3 reads TGTGCCAGCAGCCCAGGGACTAGTGGGTTGGAGGAGCAGTTCTTC.

The chain recombines TRBV11-2 with TRBJ2-1; 7 bases align to TRBD2. CDR3 length: 14 residues. The V gene end was trimmed by 1 base and the J gene end by 8 bases; junction bases not matched to a gene: 5. Germline CDR1 is SGHAT and CDR2 is FQNNGV. CDR3: CASSLVGGSYEQFF. In DNA form, the CDR3 reads TGTGCCAGCAGCTTAGTAGGCGGGAGCTATGAGCAGTTCTTC. The complete variable domain, with remaining parts taken from reference TRBV11-2 and TRBJ2-1, reads EAGVAQSPRYKIIEKRQSVAFWCNPISGHATLYWYQQILGQGPKLLIQFQNNGVVDDSQLPKDRFSAERLKGVDSTLKIQPAKLEDSAVYLCASSLVGGSYEQFFGPGTRLTVL.

The chain has TRBV19 and TRBJ1-3; TRBD1 might be the D (5 bases). CDR3 length: 14 amino acids. Germline CDR1 and CDR2: LNHDA and SQIVND (reference sequence). Trimming pared 1 base from V and 5 bases from J, leaving 9 bases between. CDR3 sequence: CASSIGQSRNTIYF. For the CDR3, the DNA is TGTGCCAGTAGTATAGGACAGAGCCGAAACACCATATATTTT.

The rearrangement links TRBV18 to TRBJ1-5; D unresolved. The CDR3 is 12 amino acids. V lost 8 bases to trimming and J lost 3 bases, with 8 bases between them. Per the germline V gene, CDR1 is KGHSH and CDR2 is LQKENI. CDR3 in amino acids: CASASFNQPQHF. In nucleotides, the CDR3 is TGTGCCAGCGCCAGTTTCAATCAGCCCCAGCATTTT.

The chain recombines TRBV25-1 with TRBJ1-2, with TRBD1 as a possible D gene (6 bases). The V gene lost 4 bases and the J gene lost 7 bases, with 16 bases spanning the gap. This CDR3 spans 14 amino acids. Germline values: CDR1 MGHDK, CDR2 SYGVNS. CDR3 in amino acids: CASSAPGGAGGYTF. CDR3 sequence (DNA): TGTGCCAGCAGTGCCCCGGGGGGGGCGGGTGGCTACACCTTC.

This clone was observed a handful of times. This chain joins TRBV30 and TRBJ1-1, with D uncertain. This CDR3 region has 13 residues. Germline CDR1 and CDR2: GTSNPN and SVGIG (reference sequence). V was trimmed by 1 base and J by 0 bases, leaving 6 bases between them. In DNA form, the CDR3 reads TGTGCCTGGAGTGGGGGAGTGAACACTGAAGCTTTCTTT. As protein: CAWSGGVNTEAFF.

The table lists this clone with a count of one. J is TRBJ1-1 and V is TRBV2; 8 positions match TRBD1. The junction had 10 bases not matched to a gene; V was cut back by 6 bases and J by 1 base. The CDR3 covers 16 residues. Germline CDR1 and CDR2: SNHLY and FYNNEI. The CDR3 coding sequence is TGTGCCAGCAGCCAAGGCTCGGGACAGGAGAACACTGAAGCTTTCTTT. Encoded protein: CASSQGSGQENTEAFF.

This chain links TRBV5-1 with TRBJ2-3, with D maybe TRBD1 (6 bases). The length of the CDR3 is 15 residues. V lost 1 base and J 1 base, leaving 10 bases between the germline ends. Germline values: CDR1 SGHRS, CDR2 YFSETQ. The CDR3 spells CASSLTGTGTDTQYF. CDR3 DNA: TGCGCCAGCAGCTTGACAGGGACGGGCACAGATACGCAGTATTTT. The full variable domain, its missing parts supplied by reference TRBV5-1 and TRBJ2-3, is KAGVTQTPRYLIKTRGQQVTLSCSPISGHRSVSWYQQTPGQGLQFLFEYFSETQRNKGNFPGRFSGRQFSNSRSEMNVSTLELGDSALYLCASSLTGTGTDTQYFGPGTRLTVL.

The rearrangement joins TRBV7-9 to TRBJ2-7; 10 bases match TRBD1. Germline trimming cut 2 bases from V and 5 bases from J; bases unmatched to any gene: 6. The CDR3 length is 15 residues. In germline, CDR1 is SEHNR, CDR2 FQNEAQ (reference sequence). In nucleotides, the CDR3 is TGTGCCAGCAGCTTAAACCGGGACAGGGGCCACGAGCAGTACTTC. This sequence encodes CASSLNRDRGHEQYF.

This chain uses TRBV28 with TRBJ1-5; D possibly corresponds to TRBD1 (5 bases). V was shortened by 5 bases and J by 3 bases, with 14 bases between the two germline ends. There are 15 residues in the CDR3. Germline V gene sequence: CDR1 MDHEN, CDR2 SYDVKM. The DNA of the CDR3 is TGTGCCAGCAGTCCCTCTGACAGATCCAATCAGCCCCAGCATTTT. Translating it yields CASSPSDRSNQPQHF.

This clone was seen a single time. V and J are TRBV7-3 and TRBJ2-3, with 9 nucleotides matching TRBD2. From germline, CDR1 is SGHTA and CDR2 FQGTGA. CDR3 size: 15 residues. V was clipped by 5 bases and J by 5 bases; unmatched bases: 8. CDR3 amino acids: CASSRGGRAIDTQYF. For the CDR3, the DNA is TGTGCCAGCAGCCGTGGCGGGAGGGCCATAGATACGCAGTATTTT.

This clone was seen a single time. The gene calls are TRBV4-1 and TRBJ2-1, with TRBD2 matching over 9 bases. V trimming: 0 bases; J trimming: 7 bases; junction bases outside the gene matches: 10. CDR3 length: 17 amino acids. Germline values: CDR1 MGHRA, CDR2 YSYEKL. The CDR3 region is CASSQDPGAGGNNEQFF. The CDR3, as DNA: TGCGCCAGCAGCCAAGATCCCGGCGCGGGAGGGAATAATGAGCAGTTCTTC.

The J gene is TRBJ1-3, the V gene TRBV28; D perhaps matches TRBD1 (6 bases). V was trimmed by 6 bases and J by 4 bases, leaving 13 bases between them. Germline-derived CDR1 and CDR2 are MDHEN and SYDVKM. This CDR3 contains 14 residues. As DNA, the CDR3 is TGTGCCAGCAGCCCCGGACAGCGCGGAAACACCATATATTTT. It codes for CASSPGQRGNTIYF.

The chain carries TRBV13 and TRBJ1-5; D call uncertain. There are 14 residues in the CDR3. Germline CDR1 and CDR2: PRHDT and FYEKMQ (reference sequence). The V end lost 5 bases, the J end lost 0 bases, and 8 bases lay between the germline ends. DNA for the CDR3: TGTGCCAGCAGCCTCGGGTTTAGCAATCAGCCCCAGCATTTT. Its protein product is CASSLGFSNQPQHF. The full variable domain, with the rest looked up from reference TRBV13 and TRBJ1-5, is AAGVIQSPRHLIKEKRETATLKCYPIPRHDTVYWYQQGPGQDPQFLISFYEKMQSDKGSIPDRFSAQQFSDYHSELNMSSLELGDSALYFCASSLGFSNQPQHFGDGTRLSIL.

In regard to this clone: One end of the junction varies from germline; a read error may be responsible. The chain uses TRBV7-9 and TRBJ2-1; 7 bases agree with TRBD2. This CDR3 region has 14 residues. Germline V CDR1 and CDR2: SEHNR, FQNEAQ (reference sequence). DNA of the CDR3: TGTGCCAGCAGCTTAGTTTCCTCGTGGGAGGGCCTTATCTTC. It is translated as CASSLVSSWEGLIF.

Details on this clone: At one of its ends the junction is not consistent with the germline gene, which may arise from a read error. The CDR3 DNA reads TGTGCCAGCGGTGAGTGGGGAGAGGAATCCTACAATGAGCAGTTCTTC. Translated: CASGEWGEESYNEQFF. V gene TRBV6-1 combines with J gene TRBJ2-1; D is perhaps TRBD2 (5 bases). The CDR3 runs to 16 residues. CDR1 MNHNS and CDR2 SASEGT come from the germline V gene.

This clone came up once. The CDR3 region is CAISPGARDGYTF. The CDR3 region has the DNA TGTGCCATCAGCCCCGGTGCGAGAGATGGCTACACCTTC. The chain employs TRBV10-3 and TRBJ1-2; D remains unclear. CDR1 is ENHRY and CDR2 is SYGVKD in the germline V gene. CDR3 length: 13 amino acids. The germline V and J ends were trimmed by 6 bases and 6 bases, with 14 bases remaining between them.

The chain links TRBV19 to TRBJ2-1, with D possibly being TRBD2 (7 bases). Trimming took off 5 bases at V and 8 bases at J, with 19 bases between the two ends. CDR1 LNHDA and CDR2 SQIVND come from the germline V gene (reference sequence). The CDR3 consists of 15 residues. The CDR3 reads CASSGGAGVGYEQFF. CDR3 nucleotides: TGTGCCAGTAGTGGGGGGGCGGGAGTAGGCTATGAGCAGTTCTTC. The variable domain in full, completed from reference TRBV19 and TRBJ2-1, reads DGGITQSPKYLFRKEGQNVTLSCEQNLNHDAMYWYRQDPGQGLRLIYYSQIVNDFQKGDIAEGYSVSREKKESFPLTVTSAQKNPTAFYLCASSGGAGVGYEQFFGPGTRLTVL.